Presented here are 3 T cell receptor beta chains from one specimen sequenced in a study of blood T cell repertoires in COVID-19. The assay was immunoSEQ multiplex PCR, and TCRdb's table has in-frame clones only and misses some. The table lists some 99,000 clones, less than 90% of them singletons. What was sequenced was peripheral blood. Every receptor here comes from a woman aged 55 to 70 with acute or convalescent COVID-19.

The chain carries TRBV12-3 or TRBV12-4 and TRBJ1-5; D is perhaps TRBD1 (6 bases). V dropped 6 bases and J dropped 5 bases, with 11 bases sitting between them. CDR3 length: 13 amino acids. For the CDR3, the DNA is TGTGCCAGCAGAGGGGGTTTGCATCAGCCCCAGCATTTT. Translation: CASRGGLHQPQHF.

The rearrangement uses TRBV28 and TRBJ2-1, with D perhaps TRBD2 (6 bases). CDR3 size: 15 residues. The V end lost 6 bases, the J end lost 7 bases, and 19 bases lay between the germline ends. From germline, CDR1 is MDHEN and CDR2 SYDVKM. The CDR3 sequence: CASRETTAGLNEQFF. CDR3 sequence (DNA): TGTGCCAGCAGAGAGACGACGGCGGGATTAAATGAGCAGTTCTTC.

V usage is TRBV19 and J usage is TRBJ2-1, with D hard to call. Trimming took 9 bases from V and 4 from J, leaving 22 bases between them. The germline V gene encodes CDR1 LNHDA and CDR2 SQIVND (reference sequence). This CDR3 comprises 16 residues. The chain's CDR3 is CASQPSETKVYNEQFF. The CDR3 DNA reads as TGTGCCAGCCAGCCCTCCGAGACAAAAGTATACAATGAGCAGTTCTTC.